Listed here is a single TCR beta chain. Original handling: It was from reference gene primer amplification that nucleated cell counts were estimated. Assay: immunoSEQ multiplex PCR; the TCRdb copy retains only in-frame clones and omits some. V and J calls and clone size are those listed in that table; D and trimming were worked out from the DNA. The table has 150,000 to 200,000 clones, 70% to 90% seen once. The entry originates in a study of blood T cell repertoires in COVID-19. Background on the study: Sites across the United States, Italy and Spain contributed samples from acute and convalescent COVID-19. PBMCs, B-cell-depleted T cells, or T cells were the source of the cDNA or gDNA that made up the material.

The CDR3 length is 18 residues. Germline V gene lookup returns CDR1 LGHNT and CDR2 FRNRAP. After removal of 6 bases from V and 4 bases from J, the junction contained 16 bases not matched to a gene. The chain is built from TRBV12-5 and TRBJ2-3; 10 bases are a match to TRBD2. This sequence was found in a human donor in a cohort sampled during active COVID-19. What was sequenced was peripheral blood. CDR3 nucleotide sequence: TGTGCTAGTGGACTTACCCCTAGCGGGAGCCCCCCCTCAGATACGCAGTATTTT. Protein sequence: CASGLTPSGSPPSDTQYF.